This TCR beta chain was retrieved from a study of blood T cell repertoires in COVID-19. Across the study: Whether acute or convalescent, the COVID-19 samples came from the United States, Italy and Spain.

From germline, CDR1 is LNHDA and CDR2 SQIVND (reference sequence). There are 18 residues in the CDR3. The V end was cut by 1 base, the J end by 0 bases, with 16 bases between. Original processing notes: From reference gene primer amplification, estimates of nucleated cell counts were derived. Sequencing used immunoSEQ multiplex PCR; TCRdb keeps in-frame clones, though not all of them. That table furnishes V, J and clone size, whereas the DNA furnished D and trimming. The top ten clones hold less than 6% of a sample with 150,000 to 200,000 clones, over 75% of them seen once. The sample holds a few counts of this clone. Participant ages covered roughly 18 to 89 years across 20 to 25 US areas.

Sample: PBMCs or T cells enriched from blood (not recorded which). V gene TRBV19 combines with J gene TRBJ1-5; D may be TRBD1 (5 bases). The TCR originated in a middle-aged man who had recovered from COVID-19. The CDR3 is CASSIGVRGGYSNQPQHF. CDR3 nucleotide sequence: TGTGCCAGTAGTATAGGGGTTCGGGGGGGTTATAGCAATCAGCCCCAGCATTTT.